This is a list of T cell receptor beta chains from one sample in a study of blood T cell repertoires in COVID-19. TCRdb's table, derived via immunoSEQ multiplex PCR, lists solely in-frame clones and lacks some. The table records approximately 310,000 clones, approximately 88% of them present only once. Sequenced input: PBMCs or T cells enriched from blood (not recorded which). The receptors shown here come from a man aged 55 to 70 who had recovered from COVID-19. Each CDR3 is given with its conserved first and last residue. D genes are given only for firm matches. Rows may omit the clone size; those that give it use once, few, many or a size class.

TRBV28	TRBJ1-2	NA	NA	CASISRANYGYTF	TGTGCCAGCATAAGCAGGGCTAACTATGGCTACACCTTC
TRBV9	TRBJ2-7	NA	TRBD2	CASSAGSWTSRPYEQYF	TGTGCCAGCAGCGCGGGGTCTTGGACTAGTAGACCATACGAGCAGTACTTC
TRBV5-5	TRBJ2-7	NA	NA	CASSLVTVNYEQYF	TGTGCCAGCAGCTTAGTGACAGTTAACTACGAGCAGTACTTC
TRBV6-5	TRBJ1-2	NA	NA	CATWDILAPSYGYTF	TGTGCCACCTGGGACATATTGGCCCCAAGCTATGGCTACACCTTC
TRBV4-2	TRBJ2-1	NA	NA	CASSQDVGSYNEQFF	TGTGCCAGCAGCCAAGATGTCGGCTCCTACAATGAGCAGTTCTTC
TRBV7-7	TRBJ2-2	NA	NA	CASSLALWAGPNTGELFF	TGTGCTAGCAGCTTAGCCTTGTGGGCTGGCCCGAACACCGGGGAGCTGTTTTTT
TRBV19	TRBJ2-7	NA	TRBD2	CASSSLGQGTSRVSYEQYF	TGTGCCAGTAGTAGCCTCGGGCAGGGGACTAGTCGGGTCTCCTACGAGCAGTACTTC
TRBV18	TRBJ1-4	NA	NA	CASSPPSLGREKLFF	TGTGCCAGCTCACCACCTAGCCTGGGGCGTGAAAAACTGTTTTTT
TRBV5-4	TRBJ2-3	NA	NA	CASSPKRESGTDTQYF	TGTGCCAGCAGCCCCAAACGGGAGTCAGGCACAGATACGCAGTATTTT
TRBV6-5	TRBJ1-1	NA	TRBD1	CASSWDRGLGKAFF	TGTGCCAGCAGTTGGGACAGGGGGCTTGGTAAAGCTTTCTTT
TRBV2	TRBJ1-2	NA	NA	CASRIRVRGYGYTF	TGTGCCAGCAGGATCAGGGTTAGGGGCTATGGCTACACCTTC
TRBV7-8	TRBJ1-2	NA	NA	CASSHAGQRNYGYTF	TGTGCCAGCAGCCACGCCGGACAGCGCAACTATGGCTACACCTTC
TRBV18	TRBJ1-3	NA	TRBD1	CASSPGGQGVTGNTIYF	TGTGCCAGCTCACCAGGCGGACAGGGTGTTACTGGAAACACCATATATTTT
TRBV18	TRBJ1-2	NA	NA	CASSRDRSNYGYTF	TGTGCCAGCTCACGAGACAGGTCAAACTATGGCTACACCTTC
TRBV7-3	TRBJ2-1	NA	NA	CASSRTAGSAYNEQFF	TGTGCCAGCAGCAGAACAGCAGGGTCGGCCTACAATGAGCAGTTCTTC
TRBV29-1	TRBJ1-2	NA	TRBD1	CSVQQGAPYQGSVYGYTF	TGCAGCGTTCAGCAGGGGGCCCCATATCAGGGGAGCGTCTATGGCTACACCTTC
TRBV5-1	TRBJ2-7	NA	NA	CASSLGVGRSLSYEQYF	TGCGCCAGCAGCTTGGGGGTGGGCAGATCACTCTCCTACGAGCAGTACTTC
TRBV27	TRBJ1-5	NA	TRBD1	CASSMDRGSNQPQHF	TGTGCCAGCAGTATGGACAGGGGTAGCAATCAGCCCCAGCATTTT
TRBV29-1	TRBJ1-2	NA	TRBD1	CSVEERGPHYGYTF	TGCAGCGTTGAGGAAAGGGGGCCACACTATGGCTACACCTTC
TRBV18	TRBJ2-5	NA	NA	CASSESGLETQYF	TGTGCCAGCTCAGAATCAGGGTTGGAGACCCAGTACTTC
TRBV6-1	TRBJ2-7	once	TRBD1	CASSEAPTGAYEQYF	TGTGCCAGCAGTGAAGCCCCCACAGGGGCCTACGAGCAGTACTTC
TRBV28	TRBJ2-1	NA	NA	CASSSFQGSSYNEQFF	TGTGCCAGCAGTTCATTCCAGGGGAGCTCCTACAATGAGCAGTTCTTC
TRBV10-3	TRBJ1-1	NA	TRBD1	CAISPGQGKGTEAFF	TGTGCCATCAGCCCGGGACAGGGGAAAGGGACTGAAGCTTTCTTT